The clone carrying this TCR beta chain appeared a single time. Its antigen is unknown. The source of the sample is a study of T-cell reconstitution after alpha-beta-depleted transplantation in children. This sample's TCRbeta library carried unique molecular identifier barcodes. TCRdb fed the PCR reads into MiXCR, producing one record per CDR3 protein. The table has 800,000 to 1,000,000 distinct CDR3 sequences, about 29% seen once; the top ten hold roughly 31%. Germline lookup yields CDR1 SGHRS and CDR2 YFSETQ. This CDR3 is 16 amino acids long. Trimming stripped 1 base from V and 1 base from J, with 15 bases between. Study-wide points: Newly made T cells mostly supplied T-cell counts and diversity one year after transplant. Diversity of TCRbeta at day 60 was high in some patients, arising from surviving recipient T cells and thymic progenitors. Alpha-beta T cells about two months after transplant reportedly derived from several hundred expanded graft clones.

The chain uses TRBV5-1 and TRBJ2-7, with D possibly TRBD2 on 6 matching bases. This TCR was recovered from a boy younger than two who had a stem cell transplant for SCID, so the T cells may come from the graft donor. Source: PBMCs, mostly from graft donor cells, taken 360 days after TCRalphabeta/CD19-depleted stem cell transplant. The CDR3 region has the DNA TGCGCCAGCAGCTTGAAAGCCCTGGGGGGATCCTACGAGCAGTACTTC. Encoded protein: CASSLKALGGSYEQYF.